The source of this T cell receptor beta chain is a study of beta chain features in type 1 diabetes. The study reverse transcribed the entire isolated RNA, so it sequenced expressed TCRB transcripts. Produced via immunoSEQ multiplex PCR; TCRdb's table is partial and in-frame only. The data contain approximately 100,000 clones, almost 40% of them singletons. The V gene's germline CDR1 is SGDLS and CDR2 YYNGEE. The CDR3 contains 14 residues. Between the trimmed V and J ends, which lost 0 bases and 7 bases, there was a span of 14 bases. General observations from the study: Patients with type 1 diabetes showed fewer VDJ junction insertions and more deletions.

Details on this clone: What it binds is unknown.

The specimen was stem cell memory CD4+ T cells from blood. This TCR was recovered from a woman between 18 and 29 years old in good health. The rearrangement joins TRBV9 to TRBJ2-7, with no clear D. The CDR3 loop is CASSVDPLGWEQYF. DNA for the CDR3: TGTGCCAGCAGCGTAGATCCCCTCGGGTGGGAGCAGTACTTC.